Listed below are T cell receptor beta chains from one sample, sequenced in a study of blood T cell repertoires in COVID-19. Profiling relied on immunoSEQ multiplex PCR, and the TCRdb table lists in-frame clones only, not all of them. The table lists 150,000 to 200,000 clones, around 87% of them singletons. The sequenced sample consisted of peripheral blood. Every receptor here comes from a woman aged 18-29 years who had recovered from COVID-19. The CDR3 runs from the conserved cysteine through the conserved F or W. Fields, in order: CDR3 length, V gene, J gene, CDR3 protein.

15,TRBV7-2,TRBJ2-7,CASSMSGEGSYEQYF
17,TRBV7-2,TRBJ2-3,CASSFGLAGGQVDTQYF
14,TRBV19,TRBJ2-6,CASSIGLAANVLTF
16,TRBV14,TRBJ1-2,CASSLKGQAPIYGYTF
14,TRBV4-1,TRBJ2-7,CASSRGGASDEQYF
17,TRBV7-3,TRBJ2-3,CASSTGTSGSPGNTQYF
19,TRBV5-8,TRBJ2-3,CASSLGTGVRVGSTDTQYF
17,TRBV6-2/TRBV6-3,TRBJ2-3,CASSYLGLAGARDTQYF
13,TRBV10-3,TRBJ1-6,CAIGGTGLSPLHF
12,TRBV12-3/TRBV12-4,TRBJ1-1,CASATGGPEAFF
13,TRBV12-3/TRBV12-4,TRBJ2-7,CASSLRSSYEQYF
18,TRBV30,TRBJ1-1,CAWSVKWRGTGLNTEAFF
13,TRBV9,TRBJ1-2,CASSVEGGASYTF
21,TRBV6-2/TRBV6-3,TRBJ2-7,CASSSIPQTGDGTSSSYEQYF
18,TRBV7-9,TRBJ2-2,CASSLVGSGPLNTGELFF
13,TRBV19,TRBJ1-3,CASTRGPGDTIYF
14,TRBV19,TRBJ1-5,CASRPGGRNQPQHF
12,TRBV19,TRBJ2-1,CASMGRYNEQFF
14,TRBV11-2,TRBJ1-4,CASSFRASGGKLFF
14,TRBV7-9,TRBJ1-1,CASSPGRGNTEAFF
12,TRBV5-5,TRBJ2-1,CASRWLYNEQFF
14,TRBV19,TRBJ2-2,CASSWTGHTGELFF
15,TRBV13,TRBJ2-2,CASRLARTNTGELFF
16,TRBV27,TRBJ1-4,CASSFLQGASNEKLFF
15,TRBV7-2,TRBJ2-1,CASSLVAGGWNEQFF
13,TRBV12-3/TRBV12-4,TRBJ2-7,CASTEDRAREQYF